These 26 T cell receptor beta chains originate from one sample sequenced in a study of technical replicates of blood from several donors (dated by TCRdb to 2017 to 2019). Libraries were prepared through the immunoSEQ multiplex PCR assay. Here the immuneACCESS table is served through TCRdb, limited to in-frame sequences with V and J called. Missing clones are a known gap in these copies; in checked studies unresolved V genes cover under half, and the rest lacks a known reason. This sample holds 90,000 to 100,000 clones; about 96% were observed only once. Around 0.4% of the sample goes to the ten largest clones. The material sequenced was T cells isolated from PBMCs. The receptors shown here come from a human donor in good health.

V usage is TRBV7-2 and J usage is TRBJ2-7; a possible D gene is TRBD1 (6 bases). CDR3 length: 16 residues. Between the trimmed V and J ends, which lost 1 base and 0 bases, there was a span of 13 bases. Germline CDR1 is SGHTA and CDR2 is FQGNSA. Written as DNA, the CDR3 is TGTGCCAGCAGCTTAGGGGGGCGCTCAAGCTCCTACGAGCAGTACTTC. It yields the protein CASSLGGRSSSYEQYF.

This clone was detected once. This chain uses TRBV29-1 with TRBJ2-7, with 8 bases matching TRBD2. V trimming: 1 base; J trimming: 1 base; junction bases outside the gene matches: 18. From germline, CDR1 is SQVTM and CDR2 ANQGSEA. This CDR3 is built from 19 residues. The chain's CDR3 is CSVEVYPLGVGTRSYEQYF. The DNA of the CDR3 is TGCAGCGTTGAAGTATATCCCTTGGGTGTCGGGACTAGGTCCTACGAGCAGTACTTC.

This chain uses TRBV5-4 with TRBJ1-2, with D perhaps TRBD1 (5 bases). CDR1 is SGHNT, CDR2 YYREEE, per germline (reference sequence). The CDR3 is 14 residues long. The germline V and J ends were trimmed by 5 bases and 0 bases, with 11 bases remaining between them. This CDR3 is CASSSGNANYGYTF. In nucleotides, the CDR3 is TGTGCCAGCAGTTCAGGGAACGCTAACTATGGCTACACCTTC.

This rearrangement joins TRBV18 to TRBJ1-1, with D perhaps TRBD1 (5 bases). There are 14 residues in the CDR3. The V gene lost 3 bases and the J gene lost 1 base, with 9 bases spanning the gap. Germline CDR1 is KGHSH and CDR2 is LQKENI. CDR3 residues: CASSPDQGNTEAFF. In nucleotides, the CDR3 is TGTGCCAGCTCACCCGATCAGGGGAACACTGAAGCTTTCTTT.

The chain carries TRBV15 and TRBJ2-3; D gene ambiguous. The CDR3 runs 17 residues. Germline V gives CDR1 LNHNV, CDR2 YYDKDF (reference sequence). The V end lost 0 bases, the J end lost 0 bases, and 13 bases lay between the germline ends. The CDR3 bases are TGTGCCACCAGCAGAGATCTTAGAGAGACTAGCACAGATACGCAGTATTTT. Translating gives CATSRDLRETSTDTQYF. Supplemented by reference TRBV15 and TRBJ2-3, the full variable domain reads DAMVIQNPRYQVTQFGKPVTLSCSQTLNHNVMYWYQQKSSQAPKLLFHYYDKDFNNEADTPDNFQSRRPNTSFCFLDIRSPGLGDTAMYLCATSRDLRETSTDTQYFGPGTRLTVL.

In its sample, this clone was seen once. The DNA of the CDR3 is TGTGCCAGCAGCCAGGGATTCTATGGCTACACCTTC. Protein sequence: CASSQGFYGYTF. The chain uses TRBV11-2 and TRBJ1-2; maybe TRBD1 (5 bases). V gave up 5 bases and J gave up 4 bases, with 8 bases separating them. Germline V gives CDR1 SGHAT, CDR2 FQNNGV. The CDR3 extends over 12 amino acids.

The CDR3 sequence is CASSEVGGGGFSFHTEAFF. The CDR3 region has the DNA TGTGCCAGCAGTGAAGTTGGGGGCGGGGGATTCTCCTTCCACACTGAAGCTTTCTTT. The J gene is TRBJ1-1, the V gene TRBV2; weak D call: TRBD1 (6 bases). CDR1 SNHLY and CDR2 FYNNEI come from the germline V gene. Deletions cut 1 base from V and 3 bases from J, with 24 bases between. The CDR3 has 19 amino acids. The full variable domain, in which reference TRBV2 and TRBJ1-1 provide the parts outside the CDR3, is EPEVTQTPSHQVTQMGQEVILRCVPISNHLYFYWYRQILGQKVEFLVSFYNNEISEKSEIFDDQFSVERPDGSNFTLKIRSTKLEDSAMYFCASSEVGGGGFSFHTEAFFGQGTRLTVV.

J is TRBJ2-5 and V is TRBV9; 8 bases fit TRBD1. J lost 1 base, V lost 2 bases, and 1 base had no gene match. This CDR3 has 14 residues. The germline V gene encodes CDR1 SGDLS and CDR2 YYNGEE. The CDR3 sequence: CASSVDRGQETQYF. CDR3 DNA sequence: TGTGCCAGCAGCGTCGACAGGGGCCAAGAGACCCAGTACTTC.

The rearrangement uses TRBV28 and TRBJ1-5; 7 bases agree with TRBD1. Germline assignment: CDR1 MDHEN and CDR2 SYDVKM. The CDR3 covers 15 residues. The J segment lost 5 bases and the V segment lost 7 bases, leaving 11 bases of the junction unmatched. CDR3 nucleotides: TGTGCCAGCATATCGGGACAGCTACAATATCAGCCCCAGCATTTT. Translating it yields CASISGQLQYQPQHF. The whole variable domain, filled in from reference TRBV28 and TRBJ1-5, reads DVKVTQSSRYLVKRTGEKVFLECVQDMDHENMFWYRQDPGLGLRLIYFSYDVKMKEKGDIPEGYSVSREKKERFSLILESASTNQTSMYLCASISGQLQYQPQHFGDGTRLSIL.

The chain uses TRBV21-1 and TRBJ1-5. TRBV21-1 corresponds to a pseudogene. There are 16 residues in the CDR3. Written as DNA, the CDR3 is TGTGCCAGCAGCAAACAGGTTGAGGGAGCCAATCAGCCCCAGCATTTT. As protein: CASSKQVEGANQPQHF.

This clone was observed at least ten times. The V gene is TRBV19, the J gene TRBJ2-1; 10 nucleotides line up with TRBD2. CDR1 is LNHDA and CDR2 is SQIVND in the germline V gene (reference sequence). The CDR3 sequence is 15 residues long. V lost 4 bases to trimming and J lost 5 bases; unmatched junction nucleotides: 5. The CDR3 reads CASSTGTSANNEQFF. CDR3 DNA: TGTGCCAGTAGTACCGGGACTAGCGCGAACAATGAGCAGTTCTTC.

The rearrangement uses TRBV27 and TRBJ1-5; 8 bases match TRBD1. Germline trimming cut 1 base from V and 6 bases from J; bases unmatched to any gene: 8. Germline V gene lookup returns CDR1 MNHEY and CDR2 SMNVEV (reference sequence). There are 16 residues in the CDR3. CDR3 sequence reads: CASSLFGRGQGQPQHF. The CDR3 DNA reads TGTGCCAGCAGTTTATTCGGCAGGGGGCAGGGTCAGCCCCAGCATTTT.

The rearrangement links TRBV2 to TRBJ2-7; tentatively, D is TRBD2 (5 bases). This CDR3 spans 14 amino acids. Between the trimmed V and J ends, which lost 4 bases and 1 base, there was a span of 11 bases. The germline V gene encodes CDR1 SNHLY and CDR2 FYNNEI. In nucleotides, the CDR3 is TGTGCCAGCAGTGGAGTGACTATTTCCTACGAGCAGTACTTC. It translates to CASSGVTISYEQYF.

This clone was seen a single time. CDR3 DNA: TGCAGCGTCTTGACAGGGGCTGGCTACGAGCAGTACTTC. Residues: CSVLTGAGYEQYF. J is TRBJ2-7 and V is TRBV29-1; TRBD1 matches at 8 bases. J was trimmed by 3 bases and V by 6 bases; bases with no gene match: 7. This CDR3 contains 13 residues. CDR1 and CDR2 (germline): SQVTM, ANQGSEA.

The V gene is TRBV9, the J gene TRBJ2-7, with a tentative D call TRBD1 (6 bases). The CDR3 spans 14 residues. Deletions cut 0 bases from V and 5 bases from J, with 12 bases between. Germline V gene lookup returns CDR1 SGDLS and CDR2 YYNGEE. CDR3 nucleotide sequence: TGTGCCAGCAGCGTAGAGGGGGTAATCCACGAGCAGTACTTC. It translates to CASSVEGVIHEQYF.

The chain links TRBV20-1 to TRBJ2-5; D gene unclear. The length of the CDR3 is 10 residues. CDR1 and CDR2 (germline): DFQATT, SNEGSKA (reference sequence). DNA of the CDR3: TGCGGTTTATTCAGGGAGACCCAGTACTTC. As protein: CGLFRETQYF.

The chain carries TRBV9 and TRBJ1-1, with D hard to call. The germline CDR1 and CDR2 sequences are SGDLS and YYNGEE. Deletions cut 4 bases from V and 1 base from J, with 11 bases between. The CDR3 loop spans 14 amino acids. The CDR3 region is CASSPYRQNTEAFF. CDR3 bases: TGTGCCAGCAGCCCTTATAGACAGAACACTGAAGCTTTCTTT.

The chain is built from TRBV9 and TRBJ2-1; TRBD2 agrees at 10 bases. The germline gives CDR1 SGDLS, CDR2 YYNGEE. V trimming: 0 bases; J trimming: 7 bases; junction bases outside the gene matches: 7. This CDR3 is 16 amino acids long. In DNA, the CDR3 is TGTGCCAGCAGCGTAGTTCCTAGCGGGAGAGGGAATGAGCAGTTCTTC. Protein product: CASSVVPSGRGNEQFF. Based on the CDR3 plus reference TRBV9 and TRBJ2-1, the full variable domain is DSGVTQTPKHLITATGQRVTLRCSPRSGDLSVYWYQQSLDQGLQFLIQYYNGEERAKGNILERFSAQQFPDLHSELNLSSLELGDSALYFCASSVVPSGRGNEQFFGPGTRLTVL.

This chain connects TRBV6-6 to TRBJ1-3, with a possible D match to TRBD1 (5 bases). Germline lookup yields CDR1 MNHNY and CDR2 SVGAGI (reference sequence). Trimming pared 6 bases from V and 3 bases from J, leaving 12 bases between. The CDR3 is 14 amino acids. The CDR3 loop is CASSLGGVGNTIYF. The DNA for the CDR3 is TGTGCCAGCAGCCTTGGAGGGGTTGGAAACACCATATATTTT.

In DNA form, the CDR3 reads TGTGCCAGCAGCCAGGGAGGGCCCGGGTATGGCTACACCTTC. Translation gives CASSQGGPGYGYTF. The chain has TRBV27 and TRBJ1-2, with D maybe TRBD1 (5 bases). Trimming cost V 6 bases and J 5 bases, with 16 bases left between them. The CDR3 totals 14 residues. Per the germline V gene, CDR1 is MNHEY and CDR2 is SMNVEV (reference sequence).

The genes are TRBV28 and TRBJ2-2; 7 bases are shared with TRBD1. The V gene's germline CDR1 is MDHEN and CDR2 SYDVKM. The CDR3 totals 13 residues. V shed 7 bases and J 5 bases; nucleotides not matched to a gene: 4. As DNA, the CDR3 is TGTGCCAGCACCCTACAGGGGACCGGGGAGCTGTTTTTT. This translates into CASTLQGTGELFF.

V gene TRBV6-1 combines with J gene TRBJ2-3; 10 nucleotides align to TRBD2. CDR1 is MNHNS and CDR2 is SASEGT in the germline V gene. The CDR3 is made up of 15 amino acids. With V trimmed by 2 bases and J by 4 bases, 3 bases remained unmatched. This chain's CDR3 is CASSEKAGGPDTQYF. CDR3 in DNA: TGTGCCAGCAGTGAAAAAGCGGGAGGGCCAGATACGCAGTATTTT.

The chain uses TRBV7-9 and TRBJ1-1, with TRBD1 as a possible D gene (5 bases). This CDR3 contains 12 residues. Germline V gene sequence: CDR1 SEHNR, CDR2 FQNEAQ (reference sequence). The germline V and J ends were trimmed by 3 bases and 8 bases, with 10 bases remaining between them. The CDR3 bases are TGTGCCAGCAGCTTGGGGCAGCAGGAAGCTTTCTTT. This sequence encodes CASSLGQQEAFF. The full variable domain, completed using reference TRBV7-9 and TRBJ1-1, is DTGVSQNPRHKITKRGQNVTFRCDPISEHNRLYWYRQTLGQGPEFLTYFQNEAQLEKSRLLSDRFSAERPKGSFSTLEIQRTEQGDSAMYLCASSLGQQEAFFGQGTRLTVV.

The chain carries TRBV19 and TRBJ1-1; TRBD1 matches at 8 bases. The V segment lost 5 bases and the J segment 6 bases; nucleotides outside the gene matches: 8. The CDR3 length is 14 residues. Germline V CDR1 and CDR2: LNHDA, SQIVND (reference sequence). The CDR3 DNA reads as TGTGCCAGTAGTGACAGGGGAGGAGGTGCTGAAGCTTTCTTT. Translation: CASSDRGGGAEAFF. The full variable domain, in which reference TRBV19 and TRBJ1-1 provide the parts outside the CDR3, is DGGITQSPKYLFRKEGQNVTLSCEQNLNHDAMYWYRQDPGQGLRLIYYSQIVNDFQKGDIAEGYSVSREKKESFPLTVTSAQKNPTAFYLCASSDRGGGAEAFFGQGTRLTVV.

The count of this clone is one. The rearrangement uses TRBV6-1 and TRBJ1-5; a possible D gene is TRBD1 (5 bases). This CDR3 is 15 amino acids long. From germline, CDR1 is MNHNS and CDR2 SASEGT. Trimming took off 2 bases at V and 6 bases at J, with 14 bases between the two ends. The CDR3 region is CASSERLREVQPQHF. The CDR3 DNA follows: TGTGCCAGCAGTGAACGTCTCAGGGAGGTTCAGCCCCAGCATTTT.

The chain uses TRBV4-2 and TRBJ2-5; D is unclear. Germline V gene lookup returns CDR1 LGHNA and CDR2 YNFKEQ. The CDR3 contains 16 residues. Deletions cut 0 bases from V and 4 bases from J, with 15 bases between. CDR3 protein: CASSQERSLGRETQYF. CDR3 nucleotides: TGTGCCAGCAGCCAAGAACGGTCCCTAGGTCGAGAGACCCAGTACTTC.